The 28 T cell receptor beta chains below were found in one sample sequenced in a study of shared clonotypes between healthy human individuals. Generated by immunoSEQ multiplex PCR, the TCRdb table keeps only in-frame clones and is missing some. This table holds about 2.4 million clones, 93% found once. The sequencing sample was made of naive CD4+ T cells from PBMCs. The subset denotes: CD45RA+ positively selected. These receptors all come from a man younger than 35 in good health. Some clones in this sample may be carry-over from other donors' samples.

This chain links TRBV6-4 with TRBJ2-7; 8 nucleotides match TRBD2. The CDR3 is made up of 15 amino acids. The germline V gene has CDR1 MRHNA and CDR2 SNTAGT. The ends lost 10 bases at V and 0 bases at J; junction bases unmatched: 11. The CDR3, as DNA: TGTGCCACTAGAAACGGGGGGGTGAGCTCCTACGAGCAGTACTTC. Translating it yields CATRNGGVSSYEQYF.

The gene calls are TRBV7-2 and TRBJ2-5, with a weak D call TRBD1 (5 bases). This CDR3 has 14 amino acids. The germline V and J ends were trimmed by 5 bases and 1 base, with 11 bases remaining between them. CDR1 SGHTA and CDR2 FQGNSA come from the germline V gene. CDR3 loop: CASSLRQTQETQYF. As DNA, the CDR3 is TGTGCCAGCAGCCTTCGACAGACCCAAGAGACCCAGTACTTC.

This chain uses TRBV2 with TRBJ2-7, with 9 bases identical to TRBD1. The CDR3 consists of 13 residues. Looked up from germline, CDR1 is SNHLY and CDR2 is FYNNEI. V gave up 8 bases and J gave up 0 bases; unmatched junction bases: 2. CDR3 in amino acids: CASGTGTSYEQYF. The CDR3 DNA reads as TGTGCCAGCGGGACAGGGACCTCCTACGAGCAGTACTTC. Filled out from reference TRBV2 and TRBJ2-7, the complete variable domain reads EPEVTQTPSHQVTQMGQEVILRCVPISNHLYFYWYRQILGQKVEFLVSFYNNEISEKSEIFDDQFSVERPDGSNFTLKIRSTKLEDSAMYFCASGTGTSYEQYFGPGTRLTVT.

Notes on this clone: This sample also contains other DNA sequences that code for the same CDR3. J is TRBJ2-2 and V is TRBV2; D is uncertain. CDR1 and CDR2 from the germline V gene are SNHLY and FYNNEI. V lost 9 bases and J lost 3, with 5 bases in between. The CDR3 contains 11 residues. CDR3 sequence (DNA): TGTGCCAGTCGGGACACCGGGGAGCTGTTTTTT. Encoded protein: CASRDTGELFF.

The genes are TRBV7-2 and TRBJ1-2; D gene ambiguous. CDR1 is SGHTA, CDR2 FQGNSA, per germline. The CDR3 consists of 12 residues. Trimming stripped 5 bases from V and 8 bases from J, with 12 bases between. The CDR3 region has the DNA TGTGCCAGCAGCCCGACGCAGAGGGGCTACACCTTC. Protein sequence: CASSPTQRGYTF.

Details on this clone: This same CDR3 is encoded by further DNA sequences in the sample. The CDR3 sequence is CASSVATGGNTIYF. In nucleotides, the CDR3 is TGTGCCAGCAGCGTAGCTACAGGTGGAAACACCATATATTTT. The V and J genes are TRBV9 and TRBJ1-3; maybe TRBD1 (5 bases). Germline CDR1 and CDR2: SGDLS and YYNGEE. This CDR3 has 14 residues. The ends were cut back, 0 bases at V and 3 bases at J, with 7 bases in the middle.

The gene calls are TRBV10-3 and TRBJ1-2; 9 nucleotides line up with TRBD1. The CDR3 is 18 residues long. Germline V lookup: CDR1 ENHRY, CDR2 SYGVKD. The V segment lost 0 bases and the J segment 5 bases; nucleotides outside the gene matches: 13. The CDR3 DNA follows: TGTGCCATCAGTGAGTCGGTACTGCTGAGGACAGGGGCGTATGGCTACACCTTC. This encodes CAISESVLLRTGAYGYTF.

The chain employs TRBV7-8 and TRBJ2-1; possible D gene TRBD1, 6 bases. Germline loops: CDR1 SGHVS, CDR2 FQNEAQ. The CDR3 extends over 16 amino acids. The V and J ends lost 5 bases and 3 bases respectively, with 17 bases between them. This CDR3 is CASSSRTVLLYNEQFF. CDR3 coding DNA: TGTGCCAGCAGCAGCCGGACAGTGCTTCTCTACAATGAGCAGTTCTTC.

The genes are TRBV29-1 and TRBJ1-1, with 7 bases aligning to TRBD1. The V segment lost 4 bases and the J segment 4 bases; nucleotides outside the gene matches: 6. Germline V gene lookup returns CDR1 SQVTM and CDR2 ANQGSEA. The length of the CDR3 is 13 residues. The CDR3 DNA sequence: TGCAGCGTTGCCACCCAGGGGGGCACTGAAGCTTTCTTT. Translation: CSVATQGGTEAFF.

The gene calls are TRBV19 and TRBJ1-1; D is unclear. V was pared by 7 bases and J by 0 bases, with 6 bases between. This CDR3 has 12 amino acids. Germline CDR1 is LNHDA and CDR2 is SQIVND (reference sequence). CDR3 nucleotides: TGTGCCAGTATCGGTGTGAACACTGAAGCTTTCTTT. Protein product: CASIGVNTEAFF.

CDR3 coding DNA: TGCAGCGTTGAGTATTTTAACGGGAGAGGTGCAGATACGCAGTATTTT. Translated: CSVEYFNGRGADTQYF. The rearrangement joins TRBV29-1 to TRBJ2-3; D is possibly TRBD2 (6 bases). Trimming cost V 3 bases and J 4 bases, with 20 bases left between them. The germline CDR1 and CDR2 sequences are SQVTM and ANQGSEA. CDR3 length equals 16 residues.

This chain uses TRBV4-2 with TRBJ2-3; 10 bases are shared with TRBD2. The V and J ends lost 2 bases and 5 bases, in that order; junction bases with no gene match: 4. The CDR3 covers 15 residues. The germline V gene has CDR1 LGHNA and CDR2 YNFKEQ. The CDR3 is CASSQQAGGGDTQYF. The CDR3 DNA follows: TGTGCCAGCAGCCAACAAGCGGGAGGGGGAGATACGCAGTATTTT.

This clone was picked up a small number of times. The rearrangement uses TRBV5-4 and TRBJ1-1; tentatively, D is TRBD1 (5 bases). The CDR3 is 13 amino acids. V was trimmed by 4 bases and J by 3 bases, leaving 10 bases between them. CDR1 is SGHNT, CDR2 YYREEE, per germline (reference sequence). The CDR3 loop reads CASSPGTDTEAFF. The CDR3, as DNA: TGTGCCAGCAGCCCCGGGACGGACACTGAAGCTTTCTTT. The full variable domain, completed using reference TRBV5-4 and TRBJ1-1, is ETGVTQSPTHLIKTRGQQVTLRCSSQSGHNTVSWYQQALGQGPQFIFQYYREEENGRGNFPPRFSGLQFPNYSSELNVNALELDDSALYLCASSPGTDTEAFFGQGTRLTVV.

The gene calls are TRBV6-6 and TRBJ2-7; D is possibly TRBD1 or TRBD2 (6 bases each). CDR1 and CDR2 from the germline V gene are MNHNY and SVGAGI (reference sequence). The CDR3 is made up of 13 amino acids. V dropped 6 bases and J dropped 7 bases, with 16 bases sitting between them. CDR3 sequence reads: CASSLQGGSEQYF. In DNA, the CDR3 is TGTGCCAGCAGCCTACAAGGGGGGAGTGAGCAGTACTTC.

The rearrangement links TRBV7-2 to TRBJ2-3; no firm D call. This CDR3 is 16 amino acids long. CDR1 and CDR2 from the germline V gene are SGHTA and FQGNSA. With 3 bases removed from V and 4 bases from J, the gap between germline ends came to 17 bases. CDR3 sequence reads: CASSFGRLSSADTQYF. CDR3 sequence (DNA): TGTGCCAGCAGCTTCGGCAGACTGAGCTCAGCAGATACGCAGTATTTT. Full variable domain (missing parts from reference TRBV7-2 and TRBJ2-3): GAGVSQSPSNKVTEKGKDVELRCDPISGHTALYWYRQSLGQGLEFLIYFQGNSAPDKSGLPSDRFSAERTGGSVSTLTIQRTQQEDSAVYLCASSFGRLSSADTQYFGPGTRLTVL.

This clone was recorded once. The chain recombines TRBV7-3 with TRBJ2-1; either TRBD1 or TRBD2 may supply D (7 bases each). The CDR3 has 14 residues. Germline V gene data show CDR1 as SGHTA and CDR2 as FQGTGA. V was cut by 5 bases and J by 9 bases, with 17 bases left in between. The CDR3 spells CASSQLQGRGEQFF. Here the CDR3 DNA reads TGTGCCAGCAGCCAGTTACAGGGGAGGGGTGAGCAGTTCTTC.

Notes on this clone: Distinct nucleotide sequences in the sample also encode this CDR3. V is TRBV18 and J is TRBJ2-5, with D tentatively TRBD1 (6 bases). This CDR3 has 14 residues. V lost 3 bases and J lost 3, with 11 bases in between. The germline V gene has CDR1 KGHSH and CDR2 LQKENI. CDR3 coding DNA: TGTGCCAGCTCACCCAGGGCAGGGGAAGAGACCCAGTACTTC. It codes for CASSPRAGEETQYF.

The CDR3 sequence is CASSHPRGTSGDEQFF. The CDR3 DNA sequence: TGTGCCAGCAGCCACCCCCGCGGGACTAGCGGCGATGAGCAGTTCTTC. V is TRBV4-2 and J is TRBJ2-1; 11 nucleotides align to TRBD2. CDR3 length equals 16 residues. With 3 bases clipped from V and 8 bases from J, the junction kept 9 bases outside the gene matches. Germline V CDR1 and CDR2: LGHNA, YNFKEQ.

Regarding this clone: Different DNA sequences within this sample yield the same CDR3. This chain links TRBV18 with TRBJ1-3; 7 bases map to TRBD1. Germline CDR1 is KGHSH and CDR2 is LQKENI. Trimming cost V 6 bases and J 4 bases; bases outside gene matches: 6. The CDR3 spans 14 residues. The CDR3 DNA reads TGTGCCAGCTCGCCAGACAGGGCCGGAAACACCATATATTTT. This translates into CASSPDRAGNTIYF.

The gene calls are TRBV20-1 and TRBJ2-7; D gene uncertain. CDR1 DFQATT and CDR2 SNEGSKA come from the germline V gene (reference sequence). Trimming stripped 0 bases from V and 7 bases from J, with 7 bases between. The CDR3 contains 11 residues. CDR3 DNA sequence: TGCAGTGCTAGAGAGACTGGGGAGCAGTACTTC. This codes for CSARETGEQYF.

The J gene is TRBJ2-3, the V gene TRBV28; D is tentatively TRBD1 or TRBD2 (5 bases each). In germline, CDR1 is MDHEN, CDR2 SYDVKM. The CDR3 consists of 15 residues. The V and J ends lost 5 bases and 2 bases respectively, with 14 bases between them. The CDR3 sequence: CASSPRDLLTDTQYF. For the CDR3, the DNA is TGTGCCAGCAGTCCCCGGGACCTTCTCACAGATACGCAGTATTTT.

V is TRBV6-5 and J is TRBJ1-4; weak D call: TRBD1 (6 bases). The V end lost 0 bases, the J end lost 6 bases, and 11 bases lay between the germline ends. CDR3 length: 15 residues. CDR1 is MNHEY, CDR2 SVGAGI, per germline. The CDR3 protein is CASSYSGHDDEKLFF. In nucleotides, the CDR3 is TGTGCCAGCAGTTACTCGGGACATGACGATGAAAAACTGTTTTTT.

This chain joins TRBV27 and TRBJ1-4; D gene ambiguous. Germline lookup yields CDR1 MNHEY and CDR2 SMNVEV (reference sequence). This CDR3 contains 14 residues. The V and J ends lost 5 bases and 5 bases respectively, with 12 bases between them. CDR3 DNA: TGTGCCAGCAGTCAAACCCTGGGGAATGAAAAACTGTTTTTT. Translating it yields CASSQTLGNEKLFF.

V is TRBV5-3 and J is TRBJ1-3, with TRBD1 matching 9 bases. TRBV5-3 is an ORF, with its function uncertain. The CDR3 runs to 12 residues. With V trimmed by 8 bases and J by 8 bases, 5 bases remained unmatched. This CDR3 reads CARGDRADTIYF. The CDR3, as DNA: TGTGCCAGGGGGGACAGGGCTGACACCATATATTTT.

The rearrangement links TRBV7-9 to TRBJ2-1; 9 nucleotides align to TRBD1. There are 15 residues in the CDR3. In germline, CDR1 is SEHNR, CDR2 FQNEAQ (reference sequence). V shed 5 bases and J 4 bases; nucleotides not matched to a gene: 6. CDR3 protein: CASSRDRGAYNEQFF. CDR3 DNA sequence: TGTGCCAGCAGCCGAGACAGGGGGGCGTACAATGAGCAGTTCTTC. The variable domain in full, completed from reference TRBV7-9 and TRBJ2-1, reads DTGVSQNPRHKITKRGQNVTFRCDPISEHNRLYWYRQTLGQGPEFLTYFQNEAQLEKSRLLSDRFSAERPKGSFSTLEIQRTEQGDSAMYLCASSRDRGAYNEQFFGPGTRLTVL.

This chain uses TRBV11-1 with TRBJ2-2, with D unclear. This CDR3 spans 14 amino acids. Looked up from germline, CDR1 is SGHAT and CDR2 is FQDESV (reference sequence). V dropped 0 bases and J dropped 5 bases, with 7 bases sitting between them. The CDR3 is CASSLAPPTGELFF. The CDR3 coding sequence is TGTGCCAGCAGCTTAGCCCCCCCGACCGGGGAGCTGTTTTTT.

The chain has TRBV5-1 and TRBJ2-3; D gene ambiguous. The V gene lost 0 bases and the J gene lost 3 bases, with 8 bases spanning the gap. Germline V lookup: CDR1 SGHRS, CDR2 YFSETQ. The CDR3 runs to 14 residues. The CDR3 DNA follows: TGCGCCAGCAGCTTGGAGGTGGCGACAGATACGCAGTATTTT. Its translation: CASSLEVATDTQYF.

V gene TRBV2 combines with J gene TRBJ2-3; no reliable D call. Trimming left V 8 bases short and J 1 base short, with 10 bases between. CDR1 and CDR2 from the germline V gene are SNHLY and FYNNEI. The CDR3 runs 13 residues. In DNA, the CDR3 is TGTGCCAGCCACTTGTCCCGCACAGATACGCAGTATTTT. Protein product: CASHLSRTDTQYF.